The rows below give T cell receptor beta chains drawn from one sample of a study of T cell clonotyping in hematopoietic cell transplantation. The method was immunoSEQ multiplex PCR; TCRdb's version includes in-frame clones alone and lacks a portion of them. Of 5,900 or so clones in the sample, around 86% were seen once. The material sequenced was peripheral blood mononuclear cells, taken 100 days after allogeneic stem cell transplant. The receptors here all came from a male patient aged 40-55 years who had an allogeneic stem cell transplant from an unrelated donor, so the T cells may come from the graft donor. Some clones in this sample may be carry-over from other donors' samples. Both conserved end residues are part of each CDR3. Each record gives: J gene, V gene, D gene, clone size, CDR3 protein, CDR3 DNA. D genes are given only for firm matches. Expanded clones are given a class, and other clones once, few, many or no size at all.

TRBJ1-2 | TRBV6-5 | - | - | CASSYGWAGGYTF | TGTGCCAGCAGTTACGGCTGGGCTGGGGGCTACACCTTC
TRBJ1-4 | TRBV9 | - | - | CASGWGGDEKLFF | TGTGCCAGCGGTTGGGGAGGGGATGAAAAACTGTTTTTT
TRBJ1-5 | TRBV6-5 | TRBD1 | once | CASSLDRGGDQPQHF | TGTGCCAGCAGCTTGGACAGGGGCGGGGATCAGCCCCAGCATTTT
TRBJ2-7 | TRBV30 | - | - | CAWSVLGGTEQYF | TGTGCCTGGAGTGTACTCGGGGGTACCGAGCAGTACTTC
TRBJ1-4 | TRBV28 | - | - | CASQRTTNEKLFF | TGTGCCAGCCAGAGAACAACTAATGAAAAACTGTTTTTT
TRBJ1-3 | TRBV5-6 | TRBD1 | - | CASSQTGAGNTIYF | TGTGCCAGCAGCCAAACAGGGGCTGGAAACACCATATATTTT
TRBJ2-1 | TRBV9 | - | - | CASSYAGLLHNEQFF | TGTGCCAGCAGCTATGCGGGACTCCTTCACAATGAGCAGTTCTTC
TRBJ1-5 | TRBV19 | - | - | CASSIDRNRPQHF | TGTGCCAGTAGTATAGACCGAAATCGACCCCAGCATTTT
TRBJ1-2 | TRBV7-2 | TRBD1 | - | CASSRAGTGYGYTF | TGTGCCAGCAGCAGAGCCGGGACAGGCTATGGCTACACCTTC
TRBJ2-7 | TRBV5-1 | - | - | CASSLDITHEQYF | TGCGCCAGCAGCTTGGACATCACACACGAGCAGTACTTC
TRBJ2-1 | TRBV28 | TRBD2 | once | CASSWGLAGGLEQFF | TGTGCCAGCAGTTGGGGACTAGCGGGGGGGCTGGAGCAGTTCTTC
TRBJ2-3 | TRBV27 | TRBD1 | once | CASSRQGATDTQYF | TGTGCCAGCAGTAGGCAGGGGGCAACAGATACGCAGTATTTT
TRBJ2-3 | TRBV5-1 | - | - | CASSGDGVFTDTQYF | TGCGCCAGCAGCGGTGACGGGGTTTTCACAGATACGCAGTATTTT
TRBJ2-7 | TRBV2 | TRBD1 | - | CASSEGPGTGRGFGGYEQYF | TGTGCCAGCAGTGAAGGTCCCGGGACAGGGAGAGGTTTTGGAGGCTACGAGCAGTACTTC
TRBJ1-1 | TRBV14 | - | - | CASSQVGHRNTEAFF | TGTGCCAGCAGCCAAGTAGGACACCGGAACACTGAAGCTTTCTTT
TRBJ1-6 | TRBV29-1 | - | - | CSVGGPNSPLHF | TGCAGCGTTGGCGGGCCGAATTCACCCCTCCACTTT
TRBJ2-7 | TRBV6-1 | TRBD1 | - | CASWKTGRNEQYF | TGTGCCAGCTGGAAGACAGGGCGGAACGAGCAGTACTTC
TRBJ1-2 | TRBV28 | - | - | CASSLPQGHPYGYTF | TGTGCCAGCAGTTTACCCCAAGGACACCCCTATGGCTACACCTTC
TRBJ2-5 | TRBV11-2 | TRBD1 | - | CASSSRMNQGAVFETQYF | TGTGCCAGCAGCTCCCGAATGAATCAGGGGGCAGTCTTTGAGACCCAGTACTTC
TRBJ2-2 | TRBV11-3 | - | - | CASSLGGPGGELFF | TGTGCCAGCAGCTTAGGCGGTCCGGGCGGGGAGCTGTTTTTT
TRBJ1-6 | TRBV5-6 | - | - | CASSLGTGFSNSPLHF | TGTGCCAGCAGCTTGGGTACAGGGTTTTCGAATTCACCCCTCCACTTT
TRBJ2-7 | TRBV5-4 | TRBD1 | - | CASSLSIDPGGSEQYF | TGTGCCAGCAGCTTGTCAATAGATCCAGGGGGCAGCGAGCAGTACTTC
TRBJ2-7 | TRBV7-2 | - | - | CASSTGIGVEQYF | TGTGCCAGCAGCACCGGTATAGGGGTCGAGCAGTACTTC
TRBJ1-3 | TRBV19 | - | - | CASSIGWEDVGNTIYF | TGTGCCAGTAGTATCGGGTGGGAAGATGTTGGAAACACCATATATTTT
TRBJ2-5 | TRBV2 | TRBD1 | - | CASTHRGETQYF | TGTGCCAGCACCCACAGGGGAGAGACCCAGTACTTC
TRBJ2-2 | TRBV5-4 | - | - | CASSLTDTGELFF | TGTGCCAGCAGCTTGACAGACACCGGGGAGCTGTTTTTT
TRBJ1-2 | TRBV7-2 | - | - | CASSSISQGYGYTF | TGTGCCAGCAGCTCCATTAGCCAGGGTTATGGCTACACCTTC
TRBJ1-4 | TRBV7-2 | - | few | CASSLRQNNEKLFF | TGTGCCAGCAGCCTGAGGCAGAATAATGAAAAACTGTTTTTT
TRBJ2-7 | TRBV6-5 | TRBD2 | once | CASSYAGGLPYEQYF | TGTGCCAGCAGTTACGCGGGGGGCCTGCCCTACGAGCAGTACTTC
TRBJ2-3 | TRBV7-2 | - | few | CASSPQGTDTQYF | TGTGCCAGCAGCCCCCAGGGCACAGATACGCAGTATTTT
TRBJ2-1 | TRBV4-3 | TRBD2 | - | CASSQNILAGGPLSYNEQFF | TGCGCCAGCAGCCAGAATATACTAGCGGGGGGGCCCTTGTCCTACAATGAGCAGTTCTTC
TRBJ1-2 | TRBV27 | TRBD1 | - | CASSATDRVNGYTF | TGTGCCAGCAGTGCGACCGACAGGGTCAATGGCTACACCTTC
TRBJ1-4 | TRBV9 | TRBD1 | - | CASSDGTVDNEKLFF | TGTGCCAGCAGCGACGGGACAGTCGATAATGAAAAACTGTTTTTT
TRBJ1-2 | TRBV6-4 | TRBD1 | - | CASSDGQGVLQGYTF | TGTGCCAGCAGTGACGGCCAGGGGGTTCTGCAGGGATACACCTTC
TRBJ1-1 | TRBV5-5 | - | - | CASSVGLRGLNTEAFF | TGTGCCAGCAGCGTAGGATTAAGGGGTCTGAACACTGAAGCTTTCTTT
TRBJ1-6 | TRBV7-2 | - | - | CASSLVTDNSPLHF | TGTGCCAGCAGCTTAGTCACAGATAATTCACCCCTCCACTTT
TRBJ2-7 | TRBV2 | - | - | CASSALGGRSLEQYF | TGTGCCAGCAGTGCCCTGGGGGGGCGGTCTCTCGAGCAGTACTTC
TRBJ1-2 | TRBV28 | - | - | CASSPNGGYGYTF | TGTGCCAGCAGTCCAAACGGGGGTTATGGCTACACCTTC
TRBJ2-7 | TRBV5-6 | - | - | CASSSTSKGRFTYEQYF | TGTGCCAGCAGCTCCACATCAAAGGGGAGGTTCACCTACGAGCAGTACTTC
TRBJ1-2 | TRBV5-4 | - | - | CASSLELSRDYGYTF | TGTGCCAGCAGCTTGGAACTCTCTCGGGACTATGGCTACACCTTC
TRBJ2-5 | TRBV4-3 | - | - | CASSQERSVETQYF | TGCGCCAGCAGCCAAGAAAGGAGTGTGGAGACCCAGTACTTC
TRBJ1-2 | TRBV30 | - | - | CAWSFGYYGYTF | TGTGCCTGGAGCTTCGGCTACTATGGCTACACCTTC
TRBJ2-3 | TRBV2 | TRBD2 | - | CASSPTSGGPHTQYF | TGTGCCAGCAGCCCGACTAGCGGGGGGCCGCATACGCAGTATTTT
TRBJ2-7 | TRBV19 | - | - | CASSNQHTEEQYF | TGTGCCAGTAGTAACCAGCATACGGAGGAGCAGTACTTC
TRBJ1-2 | TRBV6-6 | - | - | CASSSTGLQSYTF | TGTGCCAGCAGCTCGACAGGCCTCCAGAGCTACACCTTC
TRBJ2-3 | TRBV5-1 | TRBD2 | - | CASSLAGGPTDTQYF | TGCGCCAGCAGCTTGGCGGGGGGGCCCACAGATACGCAGTATTTT
TRBJ1-1 | TRBV7-3 | - | - | CASSFPGRSEAFF | TGTGCCAGCAGCTTTCCGGGACGGTCTGAAGCTTTCTTT
TRBJ1-5 | TRBV7-2 | - | - | CASSPGGGGSNQPQHF | TGTGCCAGCAGCCCCGGGGGGGGCGGGAGCAATCAGCCCCAGCATTTT
TRBJ1-2 | TRBV7-3 | - | - | CASSLRDEDAYTF | TGTGCCAGCAGCTTAAGGGATGAAGATGCCTACACCTTC
TRBJ1-2 | TRBV7-3 | - | - | CASSPQPDGVGYTF | TGTGCCAGCAGCCCTCAACCCGACGGTGTCGGCTACACCTTC
TRBJ1-2 | TRBV30 | - | - | CAWSVPGQTYGYTF | TGTGCCTGGAGTGTACCTGGACAGACTTATGGCTACACCTTC
TRBJ2-7 | TRBV6-5 | - | - | CASSYGPLLEQYF | TGTGCCAGCAGTTACGGCCCCCTATTAGAGCAGTACTTC
TRBJ2-7 | TRBV6-5 | - | - | CASNGNGPFSVEQYF | TGTGCCAGCAACGGGAACGGCCCCTTTAGTGTTGAGCAGTACTTC
TRBJ1-5 | TRBV28 | - | - | CASSSPGTNRQPQHF | TGTGCCAGCAGTTCTCCCGGGACCAACAGGCAGCCCCAGCATTTT
TRBJ1-4 | TRBV2 | - | few | CASLGRGPWEKLFF | TGTGCCAGTTTGGGCCGGGGCCCGTGGGAAAAACTGTTTTTT
TRBJ2-5 | TRBV11-1 | TRBD1 | - | CASSSGQGVRGETQYF | TGTGCCAGCAGCTCGGGACAGGGGGTGCGAGGAGAGACCCAGTACTTC
TRBJ1-2 | TRBV29-1 | - | - | CSVDPRPQYGYTF | TGCAGCGTTGACCCCAGGCCGCAGTATGGCTACACCTTC
TRBJ1-2 | TRBV5-1 | - | - | CASSLGGIYGYTF | TGCGCCAGCAGCTTGGGGGGGATCTATGGCTACACCTTC